This T cell receptor beta chain is drawn from a study of T cell repertoires in cytomegalovirus infection. Study-wide results and caveats: HLA-C-restricted, CMV-specific TCR beta clonotypes were dominant ex vivo.

The CDR3 has 19 residues. CDR1 is KGHSH and CDR2 is LQKENI in the germline V gene. With V trimmed by 2 bases and J by 0 bases, 15 bases remained unmatched. This clonotype was seen only a few times. The antigen is undetermined. MiXCR, applied by TCRdb to the reads, yields one record per CDR3 protein. The top ten clones hold over 10% of a sample with 650,000 to 900,000 distinct CDR3 sequences, about 33% of them seen once. This TCR came from a human donor in good health (CMV status not recorded). Some clones in this sample may be carry-over from other donors' samples. This chain joins TRBV18 and TRBJ2-7, with 8 bases matching TRBD1. Source: cultured CD8+ T cells from PBMCs, taken from culture after CMV antigen stimulation. Here the CDR3 reads CASSPWGRGRTSSSYEQYF. In DNA, the CDR3 is TGTGCCAGCTCACCATGGGGCAGGGGGCGGACCTCAAGCTCCTACGAGCAGTACTTC.